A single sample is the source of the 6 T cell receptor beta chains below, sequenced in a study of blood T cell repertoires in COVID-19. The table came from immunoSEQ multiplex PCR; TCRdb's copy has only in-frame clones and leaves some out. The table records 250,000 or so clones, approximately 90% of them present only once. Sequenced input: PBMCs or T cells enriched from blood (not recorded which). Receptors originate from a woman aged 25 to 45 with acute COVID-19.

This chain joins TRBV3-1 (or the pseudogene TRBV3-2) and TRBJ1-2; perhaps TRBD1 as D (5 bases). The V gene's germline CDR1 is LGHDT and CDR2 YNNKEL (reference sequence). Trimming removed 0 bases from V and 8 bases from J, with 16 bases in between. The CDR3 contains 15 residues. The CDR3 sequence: CASSQDVGGSRGYTF. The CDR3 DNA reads TGTGCCAGCAGCCAAGATGTCGGGGGTTCGCGGGGCTACACCTTC.

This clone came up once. For the CDR3, the DNA is TGTGCCAGCATAACGGGACAGAGCAATCAGCCCCAGCATTTT. This translates into CASITGQSNQPQHF. The rearrangement links TRBV28 to TRBJ1-5; 7 nucleotides agree with TRBD1. V lost 7 bases and J lost 1; bases outside the gene matches: 4. This CDR3 has 14 amino acids. Per the germline V gene, CDR1 is MDHEN and CDR2 is SYDVKM.

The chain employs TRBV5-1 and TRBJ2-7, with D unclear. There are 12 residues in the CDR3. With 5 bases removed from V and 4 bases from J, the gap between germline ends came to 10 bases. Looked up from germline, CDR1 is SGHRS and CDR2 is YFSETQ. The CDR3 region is CASSSDLYEQYF. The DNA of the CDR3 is TGCGCCAGCAGTTCTGACTTATACGAGCAGTACTTC.

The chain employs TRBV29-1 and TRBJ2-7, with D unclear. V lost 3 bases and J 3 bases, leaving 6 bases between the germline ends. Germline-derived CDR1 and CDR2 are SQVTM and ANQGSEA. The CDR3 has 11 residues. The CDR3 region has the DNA TGCAGCGTTGAGGTGCGCTACGAGCAGTACTTC. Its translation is CSVEVRYEQYF.

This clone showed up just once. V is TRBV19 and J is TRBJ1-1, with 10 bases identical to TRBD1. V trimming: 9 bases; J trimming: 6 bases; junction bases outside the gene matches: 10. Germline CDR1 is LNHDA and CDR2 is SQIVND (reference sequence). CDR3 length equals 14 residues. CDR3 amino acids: CASRRQGAGAEAFF. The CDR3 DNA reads TGTGCCAGCAGACGACAGGGGGCGGGGGCTGAAGCTTTCTTT.

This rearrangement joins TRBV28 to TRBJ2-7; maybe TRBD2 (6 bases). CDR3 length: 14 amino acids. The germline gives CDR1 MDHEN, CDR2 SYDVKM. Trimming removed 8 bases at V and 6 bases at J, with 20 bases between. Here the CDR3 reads CASVQGGSLTEQYF. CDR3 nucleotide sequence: TGTGCCAGCGTCCAAGGAGGGTCCCTCACCGAGCAGTACTTC.